This entry lists 6 T cell receptor beta chains sequenced from one sample in a study of cytomegalovirus exposure and HLA in healthy donors. Generated by immunoSEQ multiplex PCR, the TCRdb table keeps only in-frame clones and is missing some. The sample holds some 320,000 clones, about 85% seen once. Sequenced: PBMCs. These receptors were taken from a woman aged 25 to 39 in good health and CMV-seropositive.

V and J are TRBV5-1 and TRBJ2-1, with TRBD2 matching over 8 bases. Germline CDR1 and CDR2: SGHRS and YFSETQ. The V gene end was trimmed by 5 bases and the J gene end by 8 bases; junction bases not matched to a gene: 12. The CDR3 contains 15 residues. The chain's CDR3 is CASRDFGGALDEQFF. CDR3 nucleotides: TGCGCCAGCAGGGACTTCGGGGGGGCATTGGATGAGCAGTTCTTC. The complete variable domain, with remaining parts taken from reference TRBV5-1 and TRBJ2-1, reads KAGVTQTPRYLIKTRGQQVTLSCSPISGHRSVSWYQQTPGQGLQFLFEYFSETQRNKGNFPGRFSGRQFSNSRSEMNVSTLELGDSALYLCASRDFGGALDEQFFGPGTRLTVL.

The chain has TRBV4-3 and TRBJ1-1, with 8 bases identical to TRBD1. V lost 1 base, J lost 5 bases, and 6 bases stayed unmatched. The CDR3 runs 15 residues. CDR1 is LGHNA and CDR2 is YSLEER in the germline V gene. DNA for the CDR3: TGCGCCAGCAGCCAAGTAAGGACAGGGCATACTGAAGCTTTCTTT. This translates into CASSQVRTGHTEAFF.

This chain joins TRBV4-1 and TRBJ2-5; 10 bases agree with TRBD2. V was pared by 6 bases and J by 4 bases, with 8 bases of the junction left unmatched. CDR1 MGHRA and CDR2 YSYEKL come from the germline V gene. This CDR3 spans 15 amino acids. In DNA, the CDR3 is TGCGCCAGCAGGTCTGAGAGCGGGGGGGGAGAGACCCAGTACTTC. Protein sequence: CASRSESGGGETQYF.

V is TRBV28 and J is TRBJ2-2, with TRBD1 matching over 8 bases. V dropped 6 bases and J dropped 1; count of bases not matched to a gene: 4. CDR1 is MDHEN, CDR2 SYDVKM, per germline. The length of the CDR3 is 15 residues. The CDR3 coding sequence is TGTGCCAGCAGAAAAGGACAGGGGAACACCGGGGAGCTGTTTTTT. Translation gives CASRKGQGNTGELFF.

The CDR3 loop is CASSSLRGAHNEQFF. CDR3 coding DNA: TGTGCCAGCAGTTCGCTCCGGGGGGCCCATAATGAGCAGTTCTTC. The chain joins TRBV28 to TRBJ2-1, with a tentative D call TRBD2 (7 bases). Trimming took off 4 bases at V and 7 bases at J, with 17 bases between the two ends. From germline, CDR1 is MDHEN and CDR2 SYDVKM. CDR3 size: 15 residues.

The V call is TRBV30, the J call TRBJ1-2; no definite D call. V lost 6 bases and J 7 bases, leaving 15 bases between the germline ends. The CDR3 spans 12 residues. The germline CDR1 and CDR2 sequences are GTSNPN and SVGIG (reference sequence). The CDR3, as DNA: TGTGCCTGTCGATCCGGCCCTAGTGGCTACACCTTC. Amino acids: CACRSGPSGYTF.